The 10 T cell receptor beta chains in this list originate from one sample, sequenced in a study of patients and donors after allogeneic stem cell transplantation. TCRdb itself ran the RT-PCR reads through MiXCR, one entry per CDR3 protein. The table lists hundreds of thousands of distinct CDR3 sequences, under 20% of them singletons. Material for sequencing was blood, either unsorted or a sorted T cell fraction (not recorded which). These receptors came from a human donor who was either an allogeneic HSCT recipient or a stem cell or donor lymphocyte infusion donor (not recorded which). It is not recorded whose cells these are; they may come from a transplant donor.

The V and J genes are TRBV25-1 and TRBJ1-6; weak D call: TRBD1 (6 bases). This CDR3 region has 13 residues. V shed 11 bases and J shed 10 bases, with 18 bases lying between them. The V gene's germline CDR1 is MGHDK and CDR2 SYGVNS. CDR3 amino acids: CAVKGGQASPLHF. In nucleotides, the CDR3 is TGTGCCGTGAAGGGGGGGCAGGCGTCACCCCTCCACTTT.

The genes are TRBV27 and TRBJ2-1; TRBD2 matches at 8 bases. The CDR3 runs 16 residues. Germline CDR1 MNHEY, CDR2 SMNVEV (reference sequence). V lost 4 bases and J lost 10; bases outside the gene matches: 15. The CDR3 bases are TGTGCCAGCAGTTCCCTGACTAGCGACCAACAATGGGAGCAGTTCTTC. This sequence encodes CASSSLTSDQQWEQFF.

This clonotype has a count of ten or more. The chain is built from TRBV12-3 or TRBV12-4 and TRBJ2-7; D may match TRBD1 or TRBD2 (5 bases each). V was trimmed by 3 bases and J by 0 bases, leaving 9 bases between them. The CDR3 runs to 14 residues. The CDR3: CASSLGTASYEQYF. For the CDR3, the DNA is TGTGCCAGCAGTTTGGGGACGGCCTCCTACGAGCAGTACTTC.

The chain employs TRBV6-5 and TRBJ2-7; D may match TRBD1 or TRBD2 (6 bases each). Trimming took off 1 base at V and 3 bases at J, with 13 bases between the two ends. Looked up from germline, CDR1 is MNHEY and CDR2 is SVGAGI. The CDR3 is made up of 15 amino acids. DNA for the CDR3: TGTGCCAGCAGTTACTTGTGGGGGGCAGTCTACGAGCAGTACTTC. It specifies CASSYLWGAVYEQYF.

The chain links TRBV2 to TRBJ1-1; no definite D call. From germline, CDR1 is SNHLY and CDR2 FYNNEI. The CDR3 consists of 13 residues. Trimming removed 2 bases from V and 7 bases from J, with 11 bases in between. The CDR3 reads CASSERHRNEAFF. CDR3 in DNA: TGTGCCAGCAGTGAAAGACACCGTAATGAAGCTTTCTTT.

The chain employs TRBV20-1 and TRBJ1-1, with D possibly TRBD1 on 5 matching bases. The CDR3 loop spans 15 amino acids. Germline CDR1 is DFQATT and CDR2 is SNEGSKA (reference sequence). Trimming pared 6 bases from V and 1 base from J, leaving 18 bases between. The CDR3 DNA sequence: TGCAGTGCCCCTCGAGGGGAAATAAGGAACACTGAAGCTTTCTTT. Translated, it gives CSAPRGEIRNTEAFF.

J is TRBJ1-5 and V is TRBV20-1; a weak D match, TRBD1 (5 bases). Germline CDR1 is DFQATT and CDR2 is SNEGSKA (reference sequence). The CDR3 sequence is 15 residues long. Deletions cut 0 bases from V and 0 bases from J, with 9 bases between. Written as DNA, the CDR3 is TGCAGTGCTAGAGAACGGACAAATAGCAATCAGCCCCAGCATTTT. As protein: CSARERTNSNQPQHF.

The chain uses TRBV27 and TRBJ2-7, with 11 bases fitting TRBD1. This CDR3 has 16 amino acids. V shed 0 bases and J 1 base; nucleotides not matched to a gene: 2. Looked up from germline, CDR1 is MNHEY and CDR2 is SMNVEV (reference sequence). The CDR3 loop reads CASSLSGQGASYEQYF. The CDR3, as DNA: TGTGCCAGCAGTTTATCTGGACAGGGGGCGTCCTACGAGCAGTACTTC.

This clonotype has only a few counts. J is TRBJ1-2 and V is TRBV20-1; D gene ambiguous. Germline values: CDR1 DFQATT, CDR2 SNEGSKA (reference sequence). The CDR3 contains 11 residues. Trimming took 2 bases from V and 8 from J, leaving 9 bases between them. In DNA, the CDR3 is TGCAGTGCTAGAAACCTAGGGGGCTACACCTTC. It is translated as CSARNLGGYTF.

The CDR3 protein is CSVEDGFLDEQYF. The CDR3 nucleotides read TGCAGCGTTGAAGATGGATTTCTCGACGAGCAGTACTTC. This rearrangement joins TRBV29-1 to TRBJ2-7; D call uncertain. Germline CDR1 SQVTM, CDR2 ANQGSEA. V was pared by 0 bases and J by 5 bases, with 11 bases between. The CDR3 contains 13 residues.